These 27 T cell receptor beta chains came from one sample sequenced in a study of cytotoxic CD8 clonotypes in ibrutinib-treated CLL. Measured with immunoSEQ multiplex PCR; TCRdb has only the in-frame clones, and not every one. The sample records about 160,000 clones, roughly 80% being singletons. The specimen was PBMCs, collected after 24 months of ibrutinib treatment. The source of these receptors is a human donor with chronic lymphocytic leukemia.

There are a few counts of this clone. This chain connects TRBV18 to TRBJ2-7; the D is unclear. The CDR3 spans 16 residues. From germline, CDR1 is KGHSH and CDR2 LQKENI. The V gene lost 1 base and the J gene lost 0 bases, with 13 bases spanning the gap. Here the CDR3 DNA reads TGTGCCAGCTCACCACTCCCCGGAACCAGCTCCTACGAGCAGTACTTC. Amino acids: CASSPLPGTSSYEQYF.

The gene calls are TRBV20-1 and TRBJ1-2; TRBD1 matches 10 bases. CDR1 and CDR2 from the germline V gene are DFQATT and SNEGSKA (reference sequence). CDR3 length equals 11 residues. The V gene end was trimmed by 6 bases and the J gene end by 11 bases; junction bases not matched to a gene: 6. CDR3 in DNA: TGCAGTGCCCCGGGACAGGGGCGTTACACCTTC. This encodes CSAPGQGRYTF.

This chain uses TRBV9 with TRBJ2-1, with 10 bases aligning to TRBD2. From germline, CDR1 is SGDLS and CDR2 YYNGEE. J was trimmed by 1 base and V by 2 bases; bases with no gene match: 3. CDR3 length: 16 amino acids. In nucleotides, the CDR3 is TGTGCCAGCAGCGTTGGGACTAGCGTGTCCTACAATGAGCAGTTCTTC. This sequence encodes CASSVGTSVSYNEQFF.

This clone was observed a handful of times. V is TRBV5-1 and J is TRBJ2-2, with a weak D call TRBD1 (6 bases). The CDR3 sequence is 15 residues long. The V end lost 0 bases, the J end lost 2 bases, and 8 bases lay between the germline ends. Germline CDR1 and CDR2: SGHRS and YFSETQ. The CDR3 spells CASSLGDINTGELFF. CDR3 DNA sequence: TGCGCCAGCAGCTTGGGGGACATAAACACCGGGGAGCTGTTTTTT. Combining the CDR3 with reference TRBV5-1 and TRBJ2-2 gives the whole variable domain KAGVTQTPRYLIKTRGQQVTLSCSPISGHRSVSWYQQTPGQGLQFLFEYFSETQRNKGNFPGRFSGRQFSNSRSEMNVSTLELGDSALYLCASSLGDINTGELFFGEGSRLTVL.

The chain carries TRBV7-9 and TRBJ2-1; TRBD1 matches at 8 bases. Germline values: CDR1 SEHNR, CDR2 FQNEAQ (reference sequence). The CDR3 runs to 14 residues. With 5 bases clipped from V and 10 bases from J, the junction kept 10 bases outside the gene matches. DNA for the CDR3: TGTGCCAGCAGCCCAAGGGACAGGCGCGCGGAGCAGTTCTTC. It specifies CASSPRDRRAEQFF. The full variable domain, rest sourced from reference TRBV7-9 and TRBJ2-1, is DTGVSQNPRHKITKRGQNVTFRCDPISEHNRLYWYRQTLGQGPEFLTYFQNEAQLEKSRLLSDRFSAERPKGSFSTLEIQRTEQGDSAMYLCASSPRDRRAEQFFGPGTRLTVL.

CDR3 sequence reads: CASSVTGASGGTSQETQYF. CDR3 sequence (DNA): TGTGCCAGCAGCGTAACTGGGGCTAGCGGGGGGACTAGCCAAGAGACCCAGTACTTC. The chain has TRBV9 and TRBJ2-5; TRBD2 aligns across 11 bases. The J segment lost 1 base and the V segment lost 1 base, leaving 12 bases of the junction unmatched. The CDR3 has 19 residues. The germline CDR1 and CDR2 sequences are SGDLS and YYNGEE.

The chain links TRBV6-1 to TRBJ1-3; the D is unclear. Trimming left V 6 bases short and J 1 base short, with 1 base between. Germline loops: CDR1 MNHNS, CDR2 SASEGT. The CDR3 runs to 11 residues. The CDR3 DNA reads as TGTGCCAGCAGGTCTGGAAACACCATATATTTT. Its protein product is CASRSGNTIYF.

CDR3 sequence reads: CASTGSENSNQPQHF. As DNA, the CDR3 is TGTGCCAGCACCGGCTCCGAGAATAGCAATCAGCCCCAGCATTTT. The genes are TRBV28 and TRBJ1-5; D unresolved. CDR1 and CDR2 from the germline V gene are MDHEN and SYDVKM. V gave up 7 bases and J gave up 0 bases, with 13 bases separating them. This CDR3 has 15 amino acids.

This chain joins TRBV5-1 and TRBJ2-1, with 8 positions matching TRBD1. Trimming cost V 5 bases and J 8 bases; bases outside gene matches: 6. CDR1 is SGHRS, CDR2 YFSETQ, per germline. This CDR3 region has 13 residues. The CDR3 bases are TGCGCCAGCAGGGGGGACAGGAGGGATGAGCAGTTCTTC. Residues: CASRGDRRDEQFF.

The chain recombines TRBV27 with TRBJ1-5; D is uncertain. Trimming stripped 6 bases from V and 6 bases from J, with 12 bases between. CDR3 length: 13 amino acids. Germline V CDR1 and CDR2: MNHEY, SMNVEV (reference sequence). Written as DNA, the CDR3 is TGTGCCAGCAGAATGGGATATAGTCAGCCCCAGCATTTT. It translates to CASRMGYSQPQHF.

This clone was seen only once. The gene calls are TRBV4-2 and TRBJ2-1; 7 bases match TRBD2. The CDR3 is 17 residues long. Germline CDR1 LGHNA, CDR2 YNFKEQ. V dropped 5 bases and J dropped 0; count of bases not matched to a gene: 10. CDR3 sequence reads: CASSTLAVLSSYNEQFF. For the CDR3, the DNA is TGTGCCAGCAGCACCCTAGCGGTCCTAAGCTCCTACAATGAGCAGTTCTTC.

The J gene is TRBJ2-5, the V gene TRBV7-2; D gene ambiguous. CDR3 length equals 13 residues. V was shortened by 3 bases and J by 2 bases, with 7 bases between the two germline ends. The V gene's germline CDR1 is SGHTA and CDR2 FQGNSA. CDR3 region: CASSFGRQETQYF. In DNA form, the CDR3 reads TGTGCCAGCAGCTTTGGCAGGCAAGAGACCCAGTACTTC. The full variable domain, rest sourced from reference TRBV7-2 and TRBJ2-5, is GAGVSQSPSNKVTEKGKDVELRCDPISGHTALYWYRQSLGQGLEFLIYFQGNSAPDKSGLPSDRFSAERTGGSVSTLTIQRTQQEDSAVYLCASSFGRQETQYFGPGTRLLVL.

V and J are TRBV4-2 and TRBJ1-6; D gene unclear. Trimming left V 1 base short and J 6 bases short, with 7 bases between. The CDR3 totals 14 residues. Germline V lookup: CDR1 LGHNA, CDR2 YNFKEQ. The CDR3 DNA sequence: TGTGCCAGCAGCCAAGCGGGTGGTAATTCACCCCTCCACTTT. Residues: CASSQAGGNSPLHF.

V gene TRBV7-6 combines with J gene TRBJ2-1, with D perhaps TRBD1 or TRBD2 (6 bases each). Germline V gene lookup returns CDR1 SGHVS and CDR2 FNYEAQ. This CDR3 is 12 amino acids long. The V end lost 6 bases, the J end lost 8 bases, and 11 bases lay between the germline ends. The CDR3 sequence: CASSRGADEQFF. The CDR3 DNA follows: TGTGCCAGCAGTAGGGGGGCCGATGAGCAGTTCTTC.

The chain has TRBV6-6 and TRBJ1-5; D unclear. V was pared by 6 bases and J by 6 bases, with 9 bases between. CDR3 length: 12 amino acids. Germline-derived CDR1 and CDR2 are MNHNY and SVGAGI (reference sequence). The CDR3 region has the DNA TGTGCCAGCAGGGTGGAGGCTCAGCCCCAGCATTTT. It encodes CASRVEAQPQHF.

This chain joins TRBV7-6 and TRBJ2-7; 10 bases fit TRBD2. The germline V gene encodes CDR1 SGHVS and CDR2 FNYEAQ. With V trimmed by 0 bases and J by 4 bases, 9 bases remained unmatched. The CDR3 length is 17 residues. The CDR3 here is CASSLAQGSGRLYEQYF. In DNA form, the CDR3 reads TGTGCCAGCAGCTTAGCGCAAGGTAGCGGGAGGTTGTACGAGCAGTACTTC.

V usage is TRBV7-7 and J usage is TRBJ1-3, with D uncertain. V was trimmed by 5 bases and J by 0 bases, leaving 11 bases between them. This CDR3 comprises 15 residues. Germline V gene sequence: CDR1 SSHAT, CDR2 FNYEAQ (reference sequence). Written as DNA, the CDR3 is TGTGCCAGCAGCCCCGATTCCTACTCTGGAAACACCATATATTTT. Its translation is CASSPDSYSGNTIYF.

The V call is TRBV5-1, the J call TRBJ2-7; TRBD2 aligns across 8 bases. CDR3 length: 16 residues. The ends lost 0 bases at V and 4 bases at J; junction bases unmatched: 9. The germline CDR1 and CDR2 sequences are SGHRS and YFSETQ. The CDR3 region has the DNA TGCGCCAGCAGCTTGGCCGAGAGCGGGAGTGGTTACGAGCAGTACTTC. Encoded protein: CASSLAESGSGYEQYF.

Written as DNA, the CDR3 is TGTGCCAGCAGCTTGGCAGGTTATGGCTACACCTTC. It specifies CASSLAGYGYTF. The rearrangement uses TRBV7-9 and TRBJ1-2; D is unresolved. V lost 3 bases, J lost 5 bases, and 7 bases lay in between. This CDR3 contains 12 residues. Per the germline V gene, CDR1 is SEHNR and CDR2 is FQNEAQ (reference sequence).

The chain uses TRBV9 and TRBJ2-5, with D possibly called TRBD1 or TRBD2 (5 bases each). Germline V gene sequence: CDR1 SGDLS, CDR2 YYNGEE. The CDR3 consists of 17 residues. Trimming took 4 bases from V and 4 from J, leaving 23 bases between them. The CDR3 sequence: CASSSRGRKGSGETQYF. The CDR3 DNA reads as TGTGCCAGCAGCTCAAGAGGGCGAAAGGGGAGCGGAGAGACCCAGTACTTC.

CDR3 amino acids: CASSPGDKRTDTQYF. The CDR3 DNA reads as TGTGCCAGCAGCCCCGGGGACAAGCGCACAGATACGCAGTATTTT. The chain recombines TRBV28 with TRBJ2-3; possibly TRBD1 for D (6 bases). This CDR3 comprises 15 residues. The V end was cut by 6 bases, the J end by 1 base, with 14 bases between. CDR1 is MDHEN and CDR2 is SYDVKM in the germline V gene. The complete variable domain, with remaining parts taken from reference TRBV28 and TRBJ2-3, reads DVKVTQSSRYLVKRTGEKVFLECVQDMDHENMFWYRQDPGLGLRLIYFSYDVKMKEKGDIPEGYSVSREKKERFSLILESASTNQTSMYLCASSPGDKRTDTQYFGPGTRLTVL.

The chain employs TRBV19 and TRBJ1-2; TRBD1 agrees at 9 bases. The V and J ends lost 6 bases and 8 bases, in that order; junction bases with no gene match: 10. Germline assignment: CDR1 LNHDA and CDR2 SQIVND (reference sequence). This CDR3 has 14 amino acids. CDR3 residues: CASRGQGPVYGYTF. In DNA, the CDR3 is TGTGCCAGTAGGGGACAGGGACCGGTTTACGGCTACACCTTC.

This chain connects TRBV5-1 to TRBJ2-3; the D is unclear. The CDR3 consists of 16 residues. Germline loops: CDR1 SGHRS, CDR2 YFSETQ. V was cut by 5 bases and J by 1 base, with 17 bases left in between. In nucleotides, the CDR3 is TGCGCCAGCAGTCCGAGAGACCGCCTCGGCACAGATACGCAGTATTTT. Translation: CASSPRDRLGTDTQYF.

The genes are TRBV7-9 and TRBJ1-4; D unclear. Germline CDR1 SEHNR, CDR2 FQNEAQ (reference sequence). V lost 5 bases and J 7 bases, leaving 26 bases between the germline ends. This CDR3 region has 18 residues. The CDR3 coding sequence is TGTGCCAGCAGCGCCGGGAGAAACCCCCTTTTAACGGGTGAAAAACTGTTTTTT. Protein product: CASSAGRNPLLTGEKLFF.

The J gene is TRBJ2-7, the V gene TRBV11-2; no definite D call. V shed 7 bases and J shed 4 bases, with 11 bases lying between them. The CDR3 runs 12 residues. Germline V gene sequence: CDR1 SGHAT, CDR2 FQNNGV. Here the CDR3 DNA reads TGTGCCAGCACCCAAGACGATTACGAGCAGTACTTC. Translation gives CASTQDDYEQYF.

V and J are TRBV11-2 and TRBJ2-7; D is unresolved. Deletions cut 0 bases from V and 6 bases from J, with 27 bases between. The length of the CDR3 is 19 residues. Germline values: CDR1 SGHAT, CDR2 FQNNGV. CDR3 protein: CASSLDWPAQQRSSIEQYF. The CDR3 region has the DNA TGTGCCAGCAGCTTAGATTGGCCGGCCCAGCAACGATCGAGTATCGAGCAGTACTTC.

The rearrangement uses TRBV6-5 and TRBJ2-1; no clear D. This CDR3 has 14 residues. CDR1 and CDR2 (germline): MNHEY, SVGAGI. Trimming shortened V by 0 bases and J by 4 bases, and 7 bases separated the two germline ends. CDR3 in DNA: TGTGCCAGCAGTTACTCAAACTTATACAATGAGCAGTTCTTC. As protein: CASSYSNLYNEQFF.